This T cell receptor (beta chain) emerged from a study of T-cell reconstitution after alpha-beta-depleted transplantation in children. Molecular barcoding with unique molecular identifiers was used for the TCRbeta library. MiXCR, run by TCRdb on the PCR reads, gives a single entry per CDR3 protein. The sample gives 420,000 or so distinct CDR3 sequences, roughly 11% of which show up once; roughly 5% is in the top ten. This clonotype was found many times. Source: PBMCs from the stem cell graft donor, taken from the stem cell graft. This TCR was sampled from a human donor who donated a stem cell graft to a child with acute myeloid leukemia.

The CDR3 region has the DNA TGTGCCAGCGCCCGTGGGGCCAACGTCCTGACTTTC. It codes for CASARGANVLTF. This chain uses TRBV12-3 or TRBV12-4 with TRBJ2-6, with no clear D. Trimming took off 8 bases at V and 3 bases at J, with 5 bases between the two ends. The CDR3 runs to 12 residues.